A single sample gave rise to the 3 T cell receptor beta chains below, sequenced in a study of a mutant IDH1 vaccine in newly diagnosed glioma. These TCRs' antigens remain unknown. Sequencing used immunoSEQ multiplex PCR; TCRdb keeps in-frame clones, though not all of them. Here the sample spans about 36,000 clones, roughly 79% being singletons. Sample time point: week 5, during vaccination. Doses consisted of 300 ug of mutant IDH1 20-mer peptide each, paired with topical imiquimod. This sample comprised PBMCs, obtained from a glioma patient whose treatment included an IDH1 peptide vaccine. Source of these receptors: a man between 50 and 59 years old with glioma.

V is TRBV19 and J is TRBJ2-2, with TRBD1 as a possible D gene (5 bases). The CDR3 has 15 residues. V gave up 5 bases and J gave up 0 bases, with 10 bases separating them. Germline CDR1 reads LNHDA; CDR2 reads SQIVND (reference sequence). CDR3 amino acids: CASSPLRANTGELFF. CDR3 nucleotide sequence: TGTGCCAGTAGTCCCCTCAGGGCGAACACCGGGGAGCTGTTTTTT.

The chain recombines TRBV19 with TRBJ1-4; D uncertain. V gave up 6 bases and J gave up 4 bases, with 15 bases separating them. CDR3 length: 15 residues. CDR1 and CDR2 (germline): LNHDA, SQIVND (reference sequence). Here the CDR3 DNA reads TGTGCCAGTAGCCAGAGGGAGTTAGGTAATGAAAAACTGTTTTTT. Translation gives CASSQRELGNEKLFF.

As DNA, the CDR3 is TGTGCCAGCAGTCTGACTAGCGGGAGGGGCAATGAGCAGTTCTTC. Its protein is CASSLTSGRGNEQFF. V gene TRBV5-4 combines with J gene TRBJ2-1; 14 nucleotides agree with TRBD2. Germline assignment: CDR1 SGHNT and CDR2 YYREEE (reference sequence). This CDR3 contains 15 residues. V dropped 5 bases and J dropped 6; count of bases not matched to a gene: 4.